One sample yielded the 28 T cell receptor beta chains listed below, sequenced in a study of blood T cell repertoires in COVID-19. TCRdb keeps only in-frame clones here, not all; method: immunoSEQ multiplex PCR. Of about 180,000 clones listed, 70% to 90% were seen once; the top ten hold 15% to 20%. Source material: peripheral blood. All receptors come from a person aged 70 to 85 with COVID-19, enrolled during active disease.

V usage is TRBV7-3 and J usage is TRBJ2-3, with TRBD2 as a possible D gene (5 bases). Germline CDR1 is SGHTA and CDR2 is FQGTGA. The CDR3 is 15 residues long. The V gene lost 2 bases and the J gene lost 2 bases, with 11 bases spanning the gap. Here the CDR3 reads CASSLESGNTDTQYF. CDR3 DNA: TGTGCCAGCAGCTTAGAGAGCGGCAACACAGATACGCAGTATTTT.

V and J are TRBV15 and TRBJ2-5, with TRBD1 matching 7 bases. Germline trimming cut 3 bases from V and 4 bases from J; bases unmatched to any gene: 5. Germline CDR1 is LNHNV and CDR2 is YYDKDF (reference sequence). The CDR3 has 14 residues. This CDR3 reads CATSSRQGGETQYF. CDR3 nucleotide sequence: TGTGCCACCAGCAGCCGACAGGGTGGAGAGACCCAGTACTTC. The whole variable domain, filled in from reference TRBV15 and TRBJ2-5, reads DAMVIQNPRYQVTQFGKPVTLSCSQTLNHNVMYWYQQKSSQAPKLLFHYYDKDFNNEADTPDNFQSRRPNTSFCFLDIRSPGLGDTAMYLCATSSRQGGETQYFGPGTRLLVL.

This clone showed up just a few times. V and J are TRBV5-1 and TRBJ2-4; D remains ambiguous. Germline lookup yields CDR1 SGHRS and CDR2 YFSETQ. V dropped 4 bases and J dropped 6 bases, with 14 bases sitting between them. The CDR3 is made up of 14 amino acids. This CDR3 reads CASSPLNNRNIQYF. The CDR3 coding sequence is TGCGCCAGCAGCCCACTTAACAACAGAAACATTCAGTACTTC.

This sequence joins TRBV5-6 and TRBJ1-5; D is possibly TRBD1 (5 bases). There are 14 residues in the CDR3. Germline lookup yields CDR1 SGHDT and CDR2 YYEEEE. Trimming removed 1 base at V and 4 bases at J, with 9 bases between. CDR3 sequence reads: CASSLNRLNQPQHF. As DNA, the CDR3 is TGTGCCAGCAGCTTGAACAGGCTAAATCAGCCCCAGCATTTT.

The chain carries TRBV11-2 and TRBJ2-6; 8 nucleotides align to TRBD1. This CDR3 has 19 residues. Germline-derived CDR1 and CDR2 are SGHAT and FQNNGV. Unmatched junction bases numbered 14, after V lost 4 bases and J lost 3 bases. As DNA, the CDR3 is TGTGCCAGCAGCTCGGCCGGGACAGGTGGTGGTAGTGGGGCCAACGTCCTGACTTTC. The encoded protein is CASSSAGTGGGSGANVLTF.

The rearrangement uses TRBV10-3 and TRBJ1-2; D is undetermined. The CDR3 is made up of 12 amino acids. From germline, CDR1 is ENHRY and CDR2 SYGVKD. The V gene lost 8 bases and the J gene lost 4 bases, with 11 bases spanning the gap. For the CDR3, the DNA is TGTGCCATCTCTGGACTCGGCTATGGCTACACCTTC. This translates into CAISGLGYGYTF.

CDR3 residues: CASSQQGGAGYGYTF. The CDR3 DNA follows: TGCGCCAGCAGCCAGCAGGGCGGGGCAGGGTATGGCTACACCTTC. The chain has TRBV4-3 and TRBJ1-2; a possible D gene is TRBD1 (5 bases). The CDR3 extends over 15 amino acids. Germline CDR1 reads LGHNA; CDR2 reads YSLEER. Trimming removed 3 bases at V and 5 bases at J, with 16 bases between.

The chain joins TRBV27 to TRBJ2-3; 7 positions match TRBD2. The trim removed 6 bases at V and 3 bases at J, leaving 9 bases unmatched. From germline, CDR1 is MNHEY and CDR2 SMNVEV (reference sequence). CDR3 length: 15 amino acids. CDR3 sequence: CASSLGGVGTDTQYF. In nucleotides, the CDR3 is TGTGCCAGCAGCCTTGGGGGGGTTGGTACAGATACGCAGTATTTT.

V gene TRBV7-3 combines with J gene TRBJ2-5; D is perhaps TRBD2 (7 bases). Trimming stripped 5 bases from V and 4 bases from J, with 11 bases between. Germline-derived CDR1 and CDR2 are SGHTA and FQGTGA. This CDR3 has 13 amino acids. The CDR3 bases are TGTGCCAGCAGCGGGGGGGCCGGAGAGACCCAGTACTTC. Amino acids: CASSGGAGETQYF. Combining the CDR3 with reference TRBV7-3 and TRBJ2-5 gives the whole variable domain GAGVSQTPSNKVTEKGKYVELRCDPISGHTALYWYRQSLGQGPEFLIYFQGTGAADDSGLPNDRFFAVRPEGSVSTLKIQRTERGDSAVYLCASSGGAGETQYFGPGTRLLVL.

The chain recombines TRBV6-5 with TRBJ1-2, with D hard to call. The CDR3 runs to 14 residues. Trimming stripped 2 bases from V and 7 bases from J, with 14 bases between. CDR1 and CDR2 from the germline V gene are MNHEY and SVGAGI. The CDR3 is CASSYRRDFGGYTF. CDR3 nucleotides: TGTGCCAGCAGTTACCGCCGGGATTTCGGTGGCTACACCTTC.

The chain carries TRBV14 and TRBJ2-1, with TRBD2 matching 8 bases. Trimming took 1 base from V and 4 from J; bases not matched to a gene: 3. CDR1 and CDR2 from the germline V gene are SGHDN and FVKESK. The CDR3 length is 15 residues. CDR3 nucleotides: TGTGCCAGCAGCCAAGGGACTAGCAGTTACAATGAGCAGTTCTTC. This sequence encodes CASSQGTSSYNEQFF.

This chain uses TRBV7-9 with TRBJ1-2; 11 bases match TRBD1. Germline values: CDR1 SEHNR, CDR2 FQNEAQ (reference sequence). V lost 3 bases and J lost 4; bases outside the gene matches: 7. This CDR3 contains 16 residues. CDR3 amino acids: CASSLGRTGGSYGYTF. As DNA, the CDR3 is TGTGCCAGCAGCTTGGGGCGGACAGGGGGCTCCTATGGCTACACCTTC. Based on the CDR3 plus reference TRBV7-9 and TRBJ1-2, the full variable domain is DTGVSQNPRHKITKRGQNVTFRCDPISEHNRLYWYRQTLGQGPEFLTYFQNEAQLEKSRLLSDRFSAERPKGSFSTLEIQRTEQGDSAMYLCASSLGRTGGSYGYTFGSGTRLTVV.

The V gene is TRBV27, the J gene TRBJ1-6, with TRBD1 matching 8 bases. J gave up 7 bases and V 6 bases, and 5 bases lay outside the gene matches. This CDR3 region has 14 residues. Germline V gives CDR1 MNHEY, CDR2 SMNVEV (reference sequence). The CDR3 here is CASSPGQVNSPLHF. The CDR3 region has the DNA TGTGCCAGCAGCCCGGGACAGGTGAATTCACCCCTCCACTTT.

This clone was seen once. Here the CDR3 reads CASSITSGGAAKTQYF. CDR3 bases: TGTGCCAGCAGCATCACGAGCGGGGGGGCGGCGAAGACCCAGTACTTC. This chain connects TRBV7-2 to TRBJ2-5; 10 bases align to TRBD2. This CDR3 has 16 amino acids. Germline CDR1 and CDR2: SGHTA and FQGNSA. The V gene end was trimmed by 5 bases and the J gene end by 6 bases; junction bases not matched to a gene: 12.

V usage is TRBV18 and J usage is TRBJ1-5; D may be TRBD1 (6 bases). This CDR3 has 17 residues. CDR1 is KGHSH and CDR2 is LQKENI in the germline V gene. V was shortened by 2 bases and J by 0 bases, with 14 bases between the two germline ends. The DNA of the CDR3 is TGTGCCAGCTCACCAAACGCGGGGGCGGGTAGCAATCAGCCCCAGCATTTT. It yields the protein CASSPNAGAGSNQPQHF.

This chain uses TRBV7-6 with TRBJ1-5; weak D call: TRBD1 (5 bases). The germline V and J ends were trimmed by 1 base and 5 bases, with 6 bases remaining between them. The germline V gene encodes CDR1 SGHVS and CDR2 FNYEAQ. The CDR3 contains 13 residues. The CDR3 DNA sequence: TGTGCCAGCAGCTTAGTAGGGGATCAGCCCCAGCATTTT. Encoded protein: CASSLVGDQPQHF.

This clone showed up just once. J is TRBJ2-7 and V is TRBV18; TRBD2 matches 8 bases. This CDR3 is built from 17 residues. CDR1 and CDR2 from the germline V gene are KGHSH and LQKENI. V dropped 2 bases and J dropped 2; count of bases not matched to a gene: 11. The CDR3 region is CASSPFPLAATTYEQYF. The DNA for the CDR3 is TGTGCCAGCTCACCATTTCCACTAGCGGCAACCACCTACGAGCAGTACTTC.

V gene TRBV30 combines with J gene TRBJ2-7; 7 positions agree with TRBD2. J was trimmed by 2 bases and V by 5 bases; bases with no gene match: 12. The CDR3 length is 15 residues. Germline CDR1 GTSNPN, CDR2 SVGIG (reference sequence). The CDR3 nucleotides read TGTGCCTGGGGGGTGGGGTGGGGACTAACCTACGAGCAGTACTTC. This translates into CAWGVGWGLTYEQYF.

This rearrangement joins TRBV7-2 to TRBJ1-2; a weak D match, TRBD1 (5 bases). The CDR3 extends over 15 amino acids. Germline V CDR1 and CDR2: SGHTA, FQGNSA. The germline V and J ends were trimmed by 3 bases and 5 bases, with 16 bases remaining between them. The CDR3 sequence is CASSFGGDRRYGYTF. DNA of the CDR3: TGTGCCAGCAGCTTCGGTGGCGACAGACGGTATGGCTACACCTTC.

This sequence joins TRBV11-3 and TRBJ2-1; D ambiguous. Germline V CDR1 and CDR2: SGHNT, YENEEA. This CDR3 has 12 residues. V was clipped by 5 bases and J by 7 bases, with 9 bases between them. The CDR3: CASSATRNEQFF. The CDR3 region has the DNA TGTGCCAGCAGCGCGACAAGGAATGAGCAGTTCTTC.

This chain links TRBV3-1 (or the pseudogene TRBV3-2) with TRBJ1-5, with D possibly matching TRBD1 (5 bases). From germline, CDR1 is LGHDT and CDR2 YNNKEL (reference sequence). The CDR3 extends over 16 amino acids. V lost 6 bases to trimming and J lost 4 bases, with 19 bases between them. This CDR3 reads CASSPSHNRQNQPQHF. The DNA of the CDR3 is TGTGCCAGCAGTCCTTCCCATAACAGGCAGAATCAGCCCCAGCATTTT.

J is TRBJ2-7 and V is TRBV28; 7 bases line up with TRBD1. The germline V gene encodes CDR1 MDHEN and CDR2 SYDVKM. The CDR3 covers 18 residues. With 7 bases clipped from V and 1 base from J, the junction kept 19 bases outside the gene matches. CDR3 sequence (DNA): TGTGCCAGCACCTTTGGGCCCCCCGGGACAGCGTCTTCCTACGAGCAGTACTTC. It yields the protein CASTFGPPGTASSYEQYF.

V is TRBV12-3 or TRBV12-4 and J is TRBJ1-2; D might be TRBD1 (5 bases). Trimming removed 7 bases at V and 5 bases at J, with 11 bases between. This CDR3 is 12 amino acids long. In DNA, the CDR3 is TGTGCCAGCACCTTGGGGCCTTATGGCTACACCTTC. Its protein is CASTLGPYGYTF.

This rearrangement joins TRBV19 to TRBJ2-5; TRBD2 aligns across 8 bases. CDR1 and CDR2 from the germline V gene are LNHDA and SQIVND (reference sequence). V lost 5 bases and J lost 2; bases outside the gene matches: 10. The length of the CDR3 is 16 residues. In nucleotides, the CDR3 is TGTGCCAGTAGTGAGCGGGGGTCGTGGGGGCAAGAGACCCAGTACTTC. Amino acids: CASSERGSWGQETQYF.

This chain connects TRBV12-5 to TRBJ2-1, with 9 bases that match TRBD2. CDR3 length: 21 residues. With 0 bases clipped from V and 3 bases from J, the junction kept 18 bases outside the gene matches. The germline gives CDR1 LGHNT, CDR2 FRNRAP. The CDR3 DNA is TGTGCTAGTGGTTTGGTCCTGATCCCAGGGTTAGCGGGAGAAGTCTACAATGAGCAGTTCTTC. Its translation: CASGLVLIPGLAGEVYNEQFF.

CDR3 residues: CASSGDFGDTQYF. The CDR3 nucleotides are TGTGCCAGCAGCGGAGACTTTGGAGATACGCAGTATTTT. The chain combines TRBV11-3 with TRBJ2-3; D gene ambiguous. This CDR3 comprises 13 residues. CDR1 SGHNT and CDR2 YENEEA come from the germline V gene. The V gene lost 5 bases and the J gene lost 5 bases, with 11 bases spanning the gap. The full variable domain, with the rest looked up from reference TRBV11-3 and TRBJ2-3, is EAGVVQSPRYKIIEKKQPVAFWCNPISGHNTLYWYLQNLGQGPELLIRYENEEAVDDSQLPKDRFSAERLKGVDSTLKIQPAELGDSAVYLCASSGDFGDTQYFGPGTRLTVL.

This clone was counted once. Germline is not matched at one junction end, which may reflect a read error. The J gene is TRBJ1-1, the V gene TRBV6-5, with 7 bases matching TRBD1. CDR1 MNHEY and CDR2 SVGAGI come from the germline V gene. CDR3 length: 13 residues. CDR3 DNA: TGTGTCAGCCAGGGGGGCTTTGGCACTGAAGCTTTCTTT. Its protein product is CVSQGGFGTEAFF.

The rearrangement links TRBV28 to TRBJ1-6; TRBD1 is a possible D gene (6 bases). V was shortened by 8 bases and J by 1 base, with 18 bases between the two germline ends. CDR1 MDHEN and CDR2 SYDVKM come from the germline V gene. The length of the CDR3 is 17 residues. This CDR3 is CASRIGTPVSYNSPLHF. The CDR3 region has the DNA TGTGCCAGCCGCATTGGGACACCTGTTTCCTATAATTCACCCCTCCACTTT.